This T cell receptor beta chain is drawn from a study of T cell responses to AZD1222 COVID-19 vaccine. Study results and caveats: Following two doses of AZD1222, Spike-specific TCR breadth and depth rose.

Trimming took off 3 bases at V and 3 bases at J, with 9 bases between the two ends. Germline loops: CDR1 ENHRY, CDR2 SYGVKD. The CDR3 covers 13 residues. Points on this clone: Its cognate antigen is unknown.

Generated by immunoSEQ multiplex PCR, the TCRdb table keeps only in-frame clones and is missing some. The sample has roughly 100,000 clones; roughly nine tenths are singletons. The sample in question was peripheral blood, obtained on day 0 of AZD1222 vaccination. The rearrangement uses TRBV10-3 and TRBJ2-7; D is unresolved. The receptor was derived from an adult in good health. The CDR3 sequence is CAISEFVFYEQYF. The CDR3 DNA is TGTGCCATCAGTGAATTCGTATTCTACGAGCAGTACTTC.